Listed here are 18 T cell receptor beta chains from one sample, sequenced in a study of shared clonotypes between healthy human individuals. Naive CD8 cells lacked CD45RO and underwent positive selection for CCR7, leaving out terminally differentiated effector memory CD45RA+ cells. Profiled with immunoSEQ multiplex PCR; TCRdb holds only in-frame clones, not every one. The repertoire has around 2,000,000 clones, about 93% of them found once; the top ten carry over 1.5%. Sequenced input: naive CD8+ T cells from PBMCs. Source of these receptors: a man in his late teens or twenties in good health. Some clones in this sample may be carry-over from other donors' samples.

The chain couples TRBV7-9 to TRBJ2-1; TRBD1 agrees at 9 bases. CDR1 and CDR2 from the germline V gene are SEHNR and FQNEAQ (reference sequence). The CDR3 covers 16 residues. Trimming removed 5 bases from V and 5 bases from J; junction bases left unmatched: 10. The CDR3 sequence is CASSPAGTGINNEQFF. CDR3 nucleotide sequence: TGTGCCAGCAGCCCCGCCGGGACAGGGATAAACAATGAGCAGTTCTTC.

The CDR3 nucleotides read TGTGCCAGCAGCACCCAGGGGCCCCTCTTCCCCGAGCAGTACTTC. Residues: CASSTQGPLFPEQYF. V is TRBV5-8 and J is TRBJ2-7, with D possibly matching TRBD1 (6 bases). There are 15 residues in the CDR3. Trimming removed 4 bases from V and 6 bases from J, with 20 bases in between. From germline, CDR1 is SGHTS and CDR2 YDEGEE. Full variable domain (outside the CDR3, taken from reference TRBV5-8 and TRBJ2-7): EAGVTQSPTHLIKTRGQQATLRCSPISGHTSVYWYQQALGLGLQFLLWYDEGEERNRGNFPPRFSGRQFPNYSSELNVNALELEDSALYLCASSTQGPLFPEQYFGPGTRLTVT.

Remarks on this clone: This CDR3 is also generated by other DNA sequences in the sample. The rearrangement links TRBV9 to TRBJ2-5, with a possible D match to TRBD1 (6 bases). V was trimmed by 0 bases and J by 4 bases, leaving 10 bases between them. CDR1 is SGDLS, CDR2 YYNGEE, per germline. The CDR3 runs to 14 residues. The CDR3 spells CASSVEGRGETQYF. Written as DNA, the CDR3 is TGTGCCAGCAGCGTAGAAGGCAGGGGAGAGACCCAGTACTTC. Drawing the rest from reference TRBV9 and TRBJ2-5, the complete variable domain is DSGVTQTPKHLITATGQRVTLRCSPRSGDLSVYWYQQSLDQGLQFLIQYYNGEERAKGNILERFSAQQFPDLHSELNLSSLELGDSALYFCASSVEGRGETQYFGPGTRLLVL.

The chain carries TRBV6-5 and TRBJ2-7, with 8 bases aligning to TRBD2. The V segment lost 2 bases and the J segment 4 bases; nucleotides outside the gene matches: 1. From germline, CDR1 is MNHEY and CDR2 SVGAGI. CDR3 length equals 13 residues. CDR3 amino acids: CASSYAGGYEQYF. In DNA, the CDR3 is TGTGCCAGCAGTTACGCGGGAGGTTACGAGCAGTACTTC.

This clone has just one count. DNA of the CDR3: TGTGCCAGCAGCCCGGCGGTAGGGGGGGACGAGCAGTACTTC. This translates into CASSPAVGGDEQYF. This chain connects TRBV7-7 to TRBJ2-7, with a possible D match to TRBD2 (7 bases). The CDR3 has 14 residues. Per germline, CDR1 SSHAT and CDR2 FNYEAQ (reference sequence). Trimming shortened V by 5 bases and J by 5 bases, and 16 bases separated the two germline ends.

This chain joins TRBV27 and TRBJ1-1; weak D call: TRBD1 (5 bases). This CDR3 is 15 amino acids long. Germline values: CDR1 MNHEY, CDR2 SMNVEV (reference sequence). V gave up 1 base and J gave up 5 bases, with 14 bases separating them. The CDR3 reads CASSLLGEMGTEAFF. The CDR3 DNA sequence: TGTGCCAGCAGTTTATTGGGGGAGATGGGGACTGAAGCTTTCTTT.

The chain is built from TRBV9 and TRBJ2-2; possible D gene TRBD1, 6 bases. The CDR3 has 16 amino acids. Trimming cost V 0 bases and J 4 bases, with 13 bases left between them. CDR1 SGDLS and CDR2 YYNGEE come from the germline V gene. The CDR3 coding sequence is TGTGCCAGCAGCGTAGGAGGGCAGGGGATCACCGGGGAGCTGTTTTTT. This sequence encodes CASSVGGQGITGELFF.

The CDR3 region has the DNA TGCGCCAGCAGCCAAGACGGGAGACAGGGAGGATCCGGGGAGCTGTTTTTT. The encoded protein is CASSQDGRQGGSGELFF. The chain uses TRBV4-1 and TRBJ2-2; weak D call: TRBD1 (7 bases). This CDR3 contains 17 residues. Germline V gene data show CDR1 as MGHRA and CDR2 as YSYEKL. V lost 0 bases, J lost 6 bases, and 17 bases lay in between.

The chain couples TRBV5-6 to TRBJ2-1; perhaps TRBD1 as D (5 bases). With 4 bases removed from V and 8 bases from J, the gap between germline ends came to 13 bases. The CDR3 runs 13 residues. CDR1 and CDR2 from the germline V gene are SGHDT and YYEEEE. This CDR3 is CASSIPWGDEQFF. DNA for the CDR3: TGTGCCAGCAGCATTCCATGGGGCGATGAGCAGTTCTTC.

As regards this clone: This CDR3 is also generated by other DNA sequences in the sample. Here the CDR3 reads CASSLRGPNQPQHF. As DNA, the CDR3 is TGTGCCAGCAGTCTCAGGGGGCCCAATCAGCCCCAGCATTTT. The genes are TRBV27 and TRBJ1-5; TRBD1 matches at 8 bases. The germline gives CDR1 MNHEY, CDR2 SMNVEV (reference sequence). The CDR3 covers 14 residues. V was clipped by 5 bases and J by 3 bases; unmatched bases: 3.

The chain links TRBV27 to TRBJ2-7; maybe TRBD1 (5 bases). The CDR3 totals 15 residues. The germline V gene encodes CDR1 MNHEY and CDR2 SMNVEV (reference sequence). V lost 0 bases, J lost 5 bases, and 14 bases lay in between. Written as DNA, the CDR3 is TGTGCCAGCAGTTTATCGGTCGCAGGGCTCAACGAGCAGTACTTC. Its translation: CASSLSVAGLNEQYF.

In DNA form, the CDR3 reads TGTGCCAGCAGAGTGGGACAGGGGCTCTACGAGCAGTACTTC. It translates to CASRVGQGLYEQYF. The gene calls are TRBV27 and TRBJ2-7; 10 bases are a match to TRBD1. The CDR3 loop spans 14 amino acids. V was pared by 6 bases and J by 3 bases, with 5 bases of the junction left unmatched. Germline V gene data show CDR1 as MNHEY and CDR2 as SMNVEV (reference sequence).

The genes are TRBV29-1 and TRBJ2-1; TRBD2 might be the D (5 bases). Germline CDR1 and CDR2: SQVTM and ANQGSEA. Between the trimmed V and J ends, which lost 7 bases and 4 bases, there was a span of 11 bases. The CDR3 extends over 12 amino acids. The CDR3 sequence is CSDSGEYNEQFF. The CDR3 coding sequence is TGCAGCGACTCCGGGGAGTACAATGAGCAGTTCTTC.

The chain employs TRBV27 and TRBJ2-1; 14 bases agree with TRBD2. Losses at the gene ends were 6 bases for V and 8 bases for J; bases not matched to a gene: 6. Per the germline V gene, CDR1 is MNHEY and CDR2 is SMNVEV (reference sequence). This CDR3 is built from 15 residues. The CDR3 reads CASRTSGRASHEQFF. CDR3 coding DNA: TGTGCCAGCAGGACTAGCGGGAGGGCCTCTCATGAGCAGTTCTTC.

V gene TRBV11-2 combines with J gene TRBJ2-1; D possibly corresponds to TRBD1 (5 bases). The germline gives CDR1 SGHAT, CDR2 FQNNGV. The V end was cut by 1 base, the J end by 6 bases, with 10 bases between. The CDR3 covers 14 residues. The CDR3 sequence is CASSLGSRANEQFF. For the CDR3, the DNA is TGTGCCAGCAGCTTAGGGAGCAGGGCCAATGAGCAGTTCTTC.

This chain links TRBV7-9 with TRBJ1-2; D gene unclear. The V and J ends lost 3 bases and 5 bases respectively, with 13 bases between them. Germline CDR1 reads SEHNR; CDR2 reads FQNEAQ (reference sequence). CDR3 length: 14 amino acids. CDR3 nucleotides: TGTGCCAGCAGCTTTGACTTAGGAGGGTATGGCTACACCTTC. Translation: CASSFDLGGYGYTF.

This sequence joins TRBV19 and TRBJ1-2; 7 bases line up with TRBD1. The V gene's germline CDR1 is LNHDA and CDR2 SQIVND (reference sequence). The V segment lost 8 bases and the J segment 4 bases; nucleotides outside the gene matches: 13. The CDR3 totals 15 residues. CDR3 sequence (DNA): TGTGCCAGTCCTCGAAGGAAGGGGGCGGGCTATGGCTACACCTTC. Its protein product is CASPRRKGAGYGYTF. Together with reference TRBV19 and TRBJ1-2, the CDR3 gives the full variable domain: DGGITQSPKYLFRKEGQNVTLSCEQNLNHDAMYWYRQDPGQGLRLIYYSQIVNDFQKGDIAEGYSVSREKKESFPLTVTSAQKNPTAFYLCASPRRKGAGYGYTFGSGTRLTVV.

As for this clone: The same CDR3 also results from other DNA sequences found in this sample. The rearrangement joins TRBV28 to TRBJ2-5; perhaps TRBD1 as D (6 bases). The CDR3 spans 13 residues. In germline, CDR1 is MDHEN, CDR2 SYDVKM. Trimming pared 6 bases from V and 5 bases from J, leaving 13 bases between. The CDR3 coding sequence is TGTGCCAGCAGAGGGGGTCGTGGGGAGACCCAGTACTTC. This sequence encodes CASRGGRGETQYF.